The rows below give T cell receptor beta chains drawn from one sample of a study of radiation and T cells in renal cell carcinoma. Clones were read by immunoSEQ multiplex PCR, and TCRdb kept only the in-frame ones, dropping some. The sample shows several thousand clones, roughly 50% of them seen only once. The specimen comprised tumor tissue, sampled from a patient whose treatment included radiotherapy and nephrectomy. The receptors were sampled from a man aged 55-75 years with renal cell carcinoma. CDR3s include the opening cysteine and the closing phenylalanine or tryptophan. The D gene is left open where the match is weak. The size entry is marked missing in some rows and otherwise reads once, few, many or a size class.

clone size	V gene	D gene	J gene	CDR3 DNA	CDR3 protein
few	TRBV15	NA	TRBJ1-5	TGTGCCACCAGCCAAGGGACTGGCTATCAGCCCCAGCATTTT	CATSQGTGYQPQHF
NA	TRBV6-5	NA	TRBJ2-7	TGTGCCAGCAGTTACTCGGGGGGGCGCTCCCACTTC	CASSYSGGRSHF
NA	TRBV25-1	NA	TRBJ2-7	TGTGCCAGCAGTGTTGCGGGGAGCTACGAGCAGTACTTC	CASSVAGSYEQYF
NA	TRBV28	NA	TRBJ2-3	TGTGCCAGCAGTTTAGCAGATACGCAGTATTTT	CASSLADTQYF
NA	TRBV10-1	NA	TRBJ2-6	TGCGCCGGAAATATACTCTCTGGGGCCAACGTCCTGACTTTC	CAGNILSGANVLTF
few	TRBV28	NA	TRBJ1-2	TGTGCCAGCAGTTCGCCGCAGGGGTTTGGGGGCTACACCTTC	CASSSPQGFGGYTF
NA	TRBV5-1	TRBD1	TRBJ1-5	TGCGCCAGCAGCAGGGACAGCGGGGGGAATCAGCCCCAGCATTTT	CASSRDSGGNQPQHF
NA	TRBV6-1	NA	TRBJ1-3	TGTGCCAGCAGTGAGTTGGCATACTCTGGAAACACCATATATTTT	CASSELAYSGNTIYF
NA	TRBV7-2	NA	TRBJ1-2	TGTGCCAGCAGCCTAGACGGACAGTATGGCTACACCTTC	CASSLDGQYGYTF
once	TRBV7-6	NA	TRBJ2-5	TGTGCCAGCAGCCGACTAGTCCAAGCGACCCAGTACTTC	CASSRLVQATQYF
NA	TRBV7-9	NA	TRBJ2-7	TGTGCCAGCAGAATCCCGACGGGGAAGCAGTACTTC	CASRIPTGKQYF
few	TRBV19	NA	TRBJ1-6	TGTGCCAGTAGTTCTGGCCAATCACCCCTCCACTTT	CASSSGQSPLHF
once	TRBV2	NA	TRBJ2-7	TGTGCCAGCGCGGTAGGAGGGGGCGACGAGCAGTACTTC	CASAVGGGDEQYF
NA	TRBV28	TRBD2	TRBJ2-2	TGTGCCAGCAGTTCCTTTGGGGCTAGCGGGAGGTCTACCGGGGAGCTGTTTTTT	CASSSFGASGRSTGELFF
NA	TRBV27	NA	TRBJ2-3	TGTGCCAGCAGTTTAAAGAAGCGCAACCCTAGCACAGATACGCAGTATTTT	CASSLKKRNPSTDTQYF
NA	TRBV2	TRBD2	TRBJ2-1	TGTGCCAGCAGTAAGGGGCGGGAGGGCCTCTGGGAGCAGTTCTTC	CASSKGREGLWEQFF
NA	TRBV19	TRBD1	TRBJ1-1	TGTGCCAGTAGTGGGACAGGGGGAAACACTGAAGCTTTCTTT	CASSGTGGNTEAFF
few	TRBV9	NA	TRBJ1-1	TGTGCCAGCAGCGTCCAGGCTAACACTGAAGCTTTCTTT	CASSVQANTEAFF
medium-sized	TRBV10-1	TRBD2	TRBJ2-1	TGCGCCAGCAGTGAGTCGGGCGGGAGCCCCTACAATGAGCAGTTCTTC	CASSESGGSPYNEQFF
medium-sized	TRBV6-5	NA	TRBJ1-3	TGTGCCAGCAGTTTAGCCTCTGGAAACACCATATATTTT	CASSLASGNTIYF
NA	TRBV4-2	TRBD2	TRBJ2-7	TGTGCCAGCAGCTTCCGGAGCGGGAGCTCCTACGAGCAGTACTTC	CASSFRSGSSYEQYF
few	TRBV19	NA	TRBJ1-5	TGTGCCAGTAGCTTTCTCCCTAGCAATCAGCCCCAGCATTTT	CASSFLPSNQPQHF
NA	TRBV6-5	NA	TRBJ2-1	TGTGCCACCTCCCGGGACCCACACTCCTACAATGAGCAGTTCTTC	CATSRDPHSYNEQFF
NA	TRBV14	TRBD2	TRBJ2-7	TGTGCCAGCAGCCAAGAGTTGGCGGGAGCCGGCGAGCAGTACTTC	CASSQELAGAGEQYF
NA	TRBV28	NA	TRBJ1-5	TGTGCCAGCACCCGAGGAGGGGGTCGGAGCAATCAGCCCCAGCATTTT	CASTRGGGRSNQPQHF
NA	TRBV28	TRBD1	TRBJ2-7	TGTGCCTCCGGGACAGAGGGTCCCTACGAGCAGTACTTC	CASGTEGPYEQYF
few	TRBV28	TRBD2	TRBJ2-7	TGTGCCAGCAGTTTTTCTTTAGCGGGAGGAACCTACGAGCAGTACTTC	CASSFSLAGGTYEQYF
NA	TRBV6-1	TRBD1	TRBJ1-2	TGTGCCAGTCCACAGGGGTCCCATGGCTACACCTTC	CASPQGSHGYTF
NA	TRBV10-1	NA	TRBJ2-7	TGCGCCAGCAGTGAGTCGATAGGCTCATCGGACGAGCAGTACTTC	CASSESIGSSDEQYF
NA	TRBV18	NA	TRBJ2-7	TGTGCCAGCTCAAAGGGGAACTACGAGCAGTACTTC	CASSKGNYEQYF
NA	TRBV11-1	NA	TRBJ2-7	TGTGCCAGCAGCTTAGTGCCGGGAAACTCCTACGAGCAGTACTTC	CASSLVPGNSYEQYF
NA	TRBV5-1	NA	TRBJ2-7	TGCGCCAGCAGCTCCGGCAGAGGGGGAGGGCCTGGAGAGCAGTACTTC	CASSSGRGGGPGEQYF
NA	TRBV7-2	NA	TRBJ2-7	TGTGCCAGCAGCCAATGGCGGGATCCCTCCTACGAGCAGTACTTC	CASSQWRDPSYEQYF
NA	TRBV5-1	TRBD1	TRBJ1-1	TGCGCCAGCAGCATGGACAGGCTGGGCACTGAAGCTTTCTTT	CASSMDRLGTEAFF
NA	TRBV28	NA	TRBJ1-1	TGTGCCAGCGATCCCCTGGGGGCAGGGGACACTGAAGCTTTCTTT	CASDPLGAGDTEAFF
NA	TRBV30	TRBD1	TRBJ2-7	TGTGCCTTATCGCTGGGGACAGGGCACGAGCAGTACTTC	CALSLGTGHEQYF
NA	TRBV13	TRBD1	TRBJ1-1	TGTGCCAGCAGCTATCGACAGGGGAGTGAAGCTTTCTTT	CASSYRQGSEAFF
few	TRBV19	NA	TRBJ2-6	TGTGCCAGTAGAAAGGCCGCAAAGGGCTCCGCTGGGGCCAACGTCCTGACTTTC	CASRKAAKGSAGANVLTF
NA	TRBV6-5	NA	TRBJ2-3	TGTGCCAGCAGTTACGGTTCCTCAGGACTGTATTTT	CASSYGSSGLYF
NA	TRBV29-1	TRBD1	TRBJ2-7	TGCAGCGGTCGGGACAGGGGTGGAACGGACGAGCAGTACTTC	CSGRDRGGTDEQYF
NA	TRBV28	TRBD1	TRBJ1-1	TGTGCCAGCAGTACCCGGGACAGGCACCAGGAAGCTTTCTTT	CASSTRDRHQEAFF
NA	TRBV30	TRBD1	TRBJ1-4	TGTGCCTGGAATTACAGGGGGGGGGATGAAAAACTGTTTTTT	CAWNYRGGDEKLFF
few	TRBV25-1	NA	TRBJ1-4	TGTGCCAGCAGTGAAGGAGGTAATAACGAAAAACTGTTTTTT	CASSEGGNNEKLFF
NA	TRBV10-2	TRBD1	TRBJ1-4	TGCGCCAGCAGGACAGGGTGGACTAATGAAAAACTGTTTTTT	CASRTGWTNEKLFF
once	TRBV10-3	TRBD1	TRBJ2-3	TGTGCCATCAGTGAAGGACAGGACACAGATACGCAGTATTTT	CAISEGQDTDTQYF